This T cell receptor beta chain emerged from a study of T cells in Graves' hyperthyroidism and ophthalmopathy (dated by TCRdb to about 2019). Some background on the complete study: Peripheral blood samples were taken at the time of initial diagnosis, prior to any treatment. In more than five Graves' hyperthyroidism patients, the study also compared T-cell repertoires from thyroid tissue with T-cell repertoires from blood. Prospective prediction of ophthalmopathy was tested in an independent validation cohort consisting of roughly 20 hyperthyroidism patients and around 17 patients who later progressed to ophthalmopathy. According to the paper, TCR Vbeta CDR3 sequencing was carried out on about 140 peripheral blood samples, which came from some 41 ophthalmopathy, 70 to 80 hyperthyroidism and roughly 17 progressor patients. After blood sampling, hyperthyroidism patients were treated with methimazole at a starting dose of 30 mg daily, and ophthalmopathy patients were treated with high-dose intravenous methylprednisolone. The approximately 100 discovery patients were divided at random into training and test sets in a 7:3 ratio. A discovery cohort of around 100 patients, 43 with Graves' ophthalmopathy and 55 to 60 with stable Graves' hyperthyroidism, was used to find distinguishing TCR V-J signatures. Study-wide findings and limitations: No statistical method was used to set the sample size in advance, and investigators knew the group allocation. In validation, the model predicted progression to ophthalmopathy a median of approximately 6.6 months before onset, with about 71% sensitivity and more than 72% specificity. In cross-validation, a model built on a 13 V-J signature told ophthalmopathy apart from stable hyperthyroidism with 85% to 90% sensitivity and about 81% specificity, and in testing the same model reached 80%/75%. Most expanded thyroid clonotypes (frequency above 0.001) were also detected in blood, a finding suggesting that blood repertoires may reflect thyroid immune responses.

The TCR beta CDR3 regions were amplified from RNA transcripts. The first round of RT-PCR for the TCR CDR3 was performed with the HTBI primer set and the Qiagen OneStep RT-PCR kit. The libraries were constructed in a second round of multiplex PCR and then size-selected and purified. Libraries were sequenced paired-end with 100 bp reads on an Illumina HiSeq2000. As for the original processing: SOAPnuke was used to process the raw data, removing reads that contained adapters or uncalled bases, had a mean Phred below 15, or lacked an exact match to the constant primer or identifier. COPE v1.2.5 was used to merge the high-quality paired reads, and each unique nucleotide sequence was defined as a clonotype. MiTCR v1.1 was used to align the clonotypes against IMGT TRBV, TRBD and TRBJ reference segments. The analysis included only V-J combinations with a frequency above 0.0001, which together covered approximately 99% of the repertoires. The TCS score was defined as F50 (clonal expansion) divided by E x V (chaos), with BLOSUM62-based TCRdist calculated between CDR3 peptides within each V-J. Welch's t-statistics and random forest reduced fewer than 550 V-J features to 13, which were used in a naive Bayes classifier (R e1071). TCRdb handled the public reads itself, with Q25 trimming in fastp and clone calling in MiXCR, and kept productive beta chains. Merged by CDR3 protein, the rows form single entries marked with the most common genes and DNA. In this record, the V and J calls reflect TCRdb's handling and not the investigators' own analysis. The sample yields under 400,000 distinct CDR3 sequences; approximately 25% were counted once. Less than 75% of the sample is in the top ten clones.

Graves' hyperthyroidism was defined as stable when no progression to ophthalmopathy occurred over 18 months of follow-up. Hyperthyroidism patients were newly diagnosed, had a disease duration of under 2 months, and were aged 18 to 65 years. Any patient with an uncontrolled infection, another autoimmune disease, pregnancy or lactation was excluded. Clinical symptoms, serum thyroxine and TRAb, thyroid ultrasound, and orbital computed tomography formed the basis for the diagnoses. PBMCs were separated from 10 ml of fresh peripheral blood using Ficoll-Paque density gradient centrifugation. Total RNA was extracted with Trizol reagent, and quality was checked on an Agilent 2100 Bioanalyzer. A word on this clonotype: This clone's antigen is unknown. Base-call qualities are not available, and no considerably larger clone is one nucleotide away.

The sequencing input was blood. The clonotype was recovered from a man between 45 and 60 years old with Graves' hyperthyroidism.

CDR3 region: CASGRDRTTYEQYF. The DNA is as follows: TGCGCCAGTGGAAGAGACAGGACCACCTACGAGCAGTACTTC. Recombination joined TRBV5-1 with TRBJ2-7; the D segment could be TRBD1, given 6 matching bases. The junction carries 17 bases between V and J, which are trimmed by 8 bases and 2 bases respectively. CDR1 and CDR2 were assigned from the germline V gene as SGHRS and YFSETQ. Spanning cysteine to phenylalanine, the CDR3 consists of 14 amino acids. Just CDR3 DNA is preserved here, 42 bases in frame from base 1.